The 5 T cell receptor beta chains in this list originate from one sample, sequenced in a study of blood T cell repertoires in COVID-19. Profiling relied on immunoSEQ multiplex PCR, and the TCRdb table lists in-frame clones only, not all of them. The sample lists over 70,000 clones, 82% occurring once. The sample taken for sequencing was peripheral blood. The receptors were sampled from a woman aged 55-69 years with acute or convalescent COVID-19.

As to this clone: This same CDR3 is encoded by further DNA sequences in the sample. The chain recombines TRBV5-1 with TRBJ1-2, with 7 bases lining up with TRBD1. The V gene's germline CDR1 is SGHRS and CDR2 YFSETQ. Losses at the gene ends were 0 bases for V and 2 bases for J; bases not matched to a gene: 1. This CDR3 region has 14 residues. The CDR3 reads CASSLGQGNYGYTF. CDR3 coding DNA: TGCGCCAGCAGCTTGGGACAGGGAAACTATGGCTACACCTTC.

The V gene is TRBV7-9, the J gene TRBJ1-4; 9 bases are shared with TRBD1. This CDR3 comprises 19 residues. The V gene's germline CDR1 is SEHNR and CDR2 FQNEAQ (reference sequence). V shed 1 base and J 4 bases; nucleotides not matched to a gene: 13. CDR3 sequence (DNA): TGTGCCAGCAGCTTAGACTACGGACAGGGGAATCGTGGTAATGAAAAACTGTTTTTT. Translated, it gives CASSLDYGQGNRGNEKLFF.

The chain is built from TRBV19 and TRBJ1-2; 9 bases are shared with TRBD1. CDR1 is LNHDA and CDR2 is SQIVND in the germline V gene (reference sequence). The J segment lost 0 bases and the V segment lost 7 bases, leaving 9 bases of the junction unmatched. The CDR3 extends over 16 amino acids. CDR3 protein: CASTTTGGTANYGYTF. CDR3 sequence (DNA): TGTGCCAGTACCACCACAGGGGGCACAGCTAACTATGGCTACACCTTC.

V is TRBV2 and J is TRBJ1-5, with D unclear. The CDR3 covers 15 residues. Germline V lookup: CDR1 SNHLY, CDR2 FYNNEI. V lost 4 bases and J 0 bases, leaving 10 bases between the germline ends. The CDR3 here is CASSVQVSSNQPQHF. The DNA for the CDR3 is TGTGCCAGCAGTGTCCAGGTCTCTAGCAATCAGCCCCAGCATTTT.

The CDR3 here is CASSWGPSGSGEQFF. The CDR3 coding sequence is TGTGCCAGCAGCTGGGGGCCTAGCGGGAGTGGGGAGCAGTTCTTC. The gene calls are TRBV5-6 and TRBJ2-1; 10 bases agree with TRBD2. The CDR3 has 15 residues. CDR1 is SGHDT and CDR2 is YYEEEE in the germline V gene. J lost 10 bases, V lost 3 bases, and 10 bases had no gene match.